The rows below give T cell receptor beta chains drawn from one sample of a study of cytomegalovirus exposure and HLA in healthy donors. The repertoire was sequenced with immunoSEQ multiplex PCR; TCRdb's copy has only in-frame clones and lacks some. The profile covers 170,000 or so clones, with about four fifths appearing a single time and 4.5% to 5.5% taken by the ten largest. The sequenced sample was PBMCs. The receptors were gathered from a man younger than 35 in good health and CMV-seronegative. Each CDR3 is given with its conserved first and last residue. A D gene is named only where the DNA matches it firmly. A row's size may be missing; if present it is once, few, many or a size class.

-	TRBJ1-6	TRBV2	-	TGTGCCAGCAGTGGACAGCAAAATTCACCCCTCCACTTT	CASSGQQNSPLHF
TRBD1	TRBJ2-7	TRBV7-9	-	TGTGCCAGCAGCTTAGGCGACAGGGGGCACTCCTACGAGCAGTACTTC	CASSLGDRGHSYEQYF
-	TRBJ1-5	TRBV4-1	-	TGCGCCAGCAGTCAGACAGTGTATCAGCCCCAGCATTTT	CASSQTVYQPQHF
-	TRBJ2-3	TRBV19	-	TGTGCCAGTAGTATCGGTCCGGGGTGGGATACGCAGTATTTT	CASSIGPGWDTQYF
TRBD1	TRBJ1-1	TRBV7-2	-	TGTGCCAGCAGCTTACGGACAGGGGGGACTGAAGCTTTCTTT	CASSLRTGGTEAFF
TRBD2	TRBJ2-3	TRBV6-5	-	TGTGCCAGCAGTCTAGCGGGAGATCGCGCAGATACGCAGTATTTT	CASSLAGDRADTQYF
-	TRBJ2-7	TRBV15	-	TGTGCCACCAGCAGAGATGAGGCAGGGAACGGCGAGCAGTACTTC	CATSRDEAGNGEQYF
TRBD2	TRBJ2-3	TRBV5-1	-	TGCGCCAGCACTAGGGGAAGCGGGGGACTGTCGGATACGCAGTATTTT	CASTRGSGGLSDTQYF
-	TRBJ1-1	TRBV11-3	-	TGTGCCAGCAGTTTATCCCGGGACACTGAAGCTTTCTTT	CASSLSRDTEAFF
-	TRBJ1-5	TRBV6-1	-	TGTGCCAGCAGTGTGATTCAGATTAATCAGCCCCAGCATTTT	CASSVIQINQPQHF
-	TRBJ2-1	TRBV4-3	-	TGCGCCAGCAGCCATTACAGGGCCGGCGCCTACAATGAGCAGTTCTTC	CASSHYRAGAYNEQFF
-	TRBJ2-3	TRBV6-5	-	TGTGCCAGCAAGGGCAGGGAAGGGGCCATATATACGCAGTATTTT	CASKGREGAIYTQYF
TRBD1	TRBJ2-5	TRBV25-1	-	TGTGCCAGCTCACGGACAGGGGGCCTTCAAGAGACCCAGTACTTC	CASSRTGGLQETQYF
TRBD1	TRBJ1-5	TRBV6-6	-	TGTGCCAGCAGTTACCTAATGGGGACAGGTAATCAGCCCCAGCATTTT	CASSYLMGTGNQPQHF
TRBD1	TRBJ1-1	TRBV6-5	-	TGTGCCAGCAGGGAGGGACAGGGAAACACTGAAGCTTTCTTT	CASREGQGNTEAFF
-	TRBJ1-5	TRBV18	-	TGTGCCAGCTCACAGGGGAAGAGGGGGCAGCCCCAGCATTTT	CASSQGKRGQPQHF
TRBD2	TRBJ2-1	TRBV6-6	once	TGTGCCAGCAGTTACTCGAGGGCCGGGAGGAATGAGCAGTTCTTC	CASSYSRAGRNEQFF
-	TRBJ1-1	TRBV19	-	TGTGCCAGTAGTGGGCGCGAGGAAGCTTTCTTT	CASSGREEAFF
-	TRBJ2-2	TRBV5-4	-	TGTGCCAGCAGCCCTCAGGGGAAGGACACCGGGGAGCTGTTTTTT	CASSPQGKDTGELFF
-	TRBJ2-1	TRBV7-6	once	TGTGCCAGCAGCTTGACAGGAATAACCTCCGAGCAGTTCTTC	CASSLTGITSEQFF
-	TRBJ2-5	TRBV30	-	TGTGCCTGGAGTGTACTTAGGGGCCAAGAGACCCAGTACTTC	CAWSVLRGQETQYF
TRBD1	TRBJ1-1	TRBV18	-	TGTGCCAGCTCACCACCCGGGACAGCGAACACTGAAGCTTTCTTT	CASSPPGTANTEAFF
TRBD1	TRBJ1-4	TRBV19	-	TGTGCCAGTAGTGCTACAGGGGGCTTCAATGAAAAACTGTTTTTT	CASSATGGFNEKLFF
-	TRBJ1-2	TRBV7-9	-	TGTGCCAGCAGCTTACAAAATCCGCGGGACTATGGCTACACCTTC	CASSLQNPRDYGYTF
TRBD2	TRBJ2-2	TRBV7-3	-	TGTGCCAGCAGCCCGGAGCGGGAGAGGTACACCGGGGAGCTGTTTTTT	CASSPERERYTGELFF